This T cell receptor beta chain was identified in a study of breast tumors, draining lymph nodes, adjacent tissues. Study outcomes and limitations: Tumor repertoires ranked between lymph nodes and nontumor tissue in diversity, with V and J gene preferences. Tumor and nontumor repertoires were significantly more similar in luminal-like than in basal-like breast cancer.

One entry per CDR3 protein, called by TCRdb with MiXCR from the multiplex PCR reads. The sample contains roughly 130,000 distinct CDR3 sequences, about 20% of which appear only once. The germline V gene encodes CDR1 PRHDT and CDR2 FYEKMQ (reference sequence). The CDR3 runs 15 residues. Unmatched junction bases numbered 4, after V lost 5 bases and J lost 5 bases. This clonotype was seen repeatedly, ten times or more. Antigen unknown. Axillary draining lymph nodes of breast cancer patients supplied the node samples. Sequenced input: axillary lymph node tissue. This TCR was recovered from a female donor with breast cancer. Some clones in this sample may be carry-over from other donors' samples. This chain connects TRBV13 to TRBJ1-6; 9 bases fit TRBD1. In DNA form, the CDR3 reads TGTGCCAGCAGCCCTGGGGACAGGGATAATTCACCCCTCCACTTT. This gives the protein CASSPGDRDNSPLHF.